The clone carrying this TCR beta chain was counted only a few times. This entry belongs to a study of blood T cell repertoires in COVID-19. Study background: Specimens from acute and convalescent COVID-19 originated in the United States, Italy and Spain. PBMCs, B-cell-depleted T cells, or T cells were the source of the cDNA or gDNA that made up the material.

The authors' processing: Estimates of nucleated cell counts were drawn from the amplification of reference gene primers. Produced via immunoSEQ multiplex PCR; TCRdb's table is partial and in-frame only. That table furnishes V, J and clone size, whereas the DNA furnished D and trimming. The table has under 150,000 clones, more than 75% seen once; the top ten hold roughly 4%. Trimming took off 4 bases at V and 2 bases at J, with 17 bases between the two ends. Germline assignment: CDR1 SGHTA and CDR2 FQGNSA. The CDR3 has 16 residues. The source of this sequence is a woman in her thirties or forties with acute or convalescent COVID-19. The chain employs TRBV7-2 and TRBJ1-1; tentatively, D is TRBD1 (5 bases). The sample taken for sequencing was peripheral blood. This chain's CDR3 is CASSYRSQGGNTEAFF. The CDR3 bases are TGTGCCAGCAGCTATAGGTCTCAGGGCGGCAACACTGAAGCTTTCTTT.